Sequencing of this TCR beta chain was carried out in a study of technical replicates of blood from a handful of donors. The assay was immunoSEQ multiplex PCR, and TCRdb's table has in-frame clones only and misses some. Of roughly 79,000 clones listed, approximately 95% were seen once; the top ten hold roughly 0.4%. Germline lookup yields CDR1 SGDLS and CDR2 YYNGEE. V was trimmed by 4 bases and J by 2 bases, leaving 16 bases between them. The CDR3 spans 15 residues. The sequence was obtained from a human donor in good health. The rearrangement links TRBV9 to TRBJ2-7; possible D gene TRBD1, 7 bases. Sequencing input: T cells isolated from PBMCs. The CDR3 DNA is TGTGCCAGCAGCCCAGGGGGGTGGACAACCTACGAGCAGTACTTC. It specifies CASSPGGWTTYEQYF.